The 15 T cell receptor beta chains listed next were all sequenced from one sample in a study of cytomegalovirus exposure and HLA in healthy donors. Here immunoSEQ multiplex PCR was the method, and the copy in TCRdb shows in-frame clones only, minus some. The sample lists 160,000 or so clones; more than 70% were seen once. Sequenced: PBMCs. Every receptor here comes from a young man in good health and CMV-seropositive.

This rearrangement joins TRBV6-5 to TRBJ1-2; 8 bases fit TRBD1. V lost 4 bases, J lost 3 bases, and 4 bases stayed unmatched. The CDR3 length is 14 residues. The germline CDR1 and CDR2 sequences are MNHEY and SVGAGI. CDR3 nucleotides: TGTGCCAGCAGTTCCGGGACAGGAGACTATGGCTACACCTTC. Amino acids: CASSSGTGDYGYTF.

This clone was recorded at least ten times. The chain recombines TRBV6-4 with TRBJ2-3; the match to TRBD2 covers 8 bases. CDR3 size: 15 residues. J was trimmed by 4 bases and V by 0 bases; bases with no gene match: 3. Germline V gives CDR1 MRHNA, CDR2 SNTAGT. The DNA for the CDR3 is TGTGCCAGCAGTGACTCAGCGGGAGCCGCAGATACGCAGTATTTT. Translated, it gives CASSDSAGAADTQYF.

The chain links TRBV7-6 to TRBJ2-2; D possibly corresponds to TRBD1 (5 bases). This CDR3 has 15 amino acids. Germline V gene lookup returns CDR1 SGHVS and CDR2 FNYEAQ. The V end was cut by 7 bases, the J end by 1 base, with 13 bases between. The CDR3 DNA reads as TGTGCCAGCACCCCACTGCAGGGGAACACCGGGGAGCTGTTTTTT. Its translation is CASTPLQGNTGELFF.

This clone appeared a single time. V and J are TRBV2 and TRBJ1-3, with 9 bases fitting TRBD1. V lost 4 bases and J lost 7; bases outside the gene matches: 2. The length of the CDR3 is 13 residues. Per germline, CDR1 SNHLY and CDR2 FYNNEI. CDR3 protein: CASSGQGVNTIYF. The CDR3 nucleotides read TGTGCCAGCAGTGGACAGGGGGTGAACACCATATATTTT.

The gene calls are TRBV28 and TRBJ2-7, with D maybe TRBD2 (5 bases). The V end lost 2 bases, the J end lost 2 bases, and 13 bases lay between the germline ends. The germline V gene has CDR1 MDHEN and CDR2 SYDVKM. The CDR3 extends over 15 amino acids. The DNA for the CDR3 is TGTGCCAGCAGTTTAAACAGCGGAGTAACCTACGAGCAGTACTTC. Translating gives CASSLNSGVTYEQYF.

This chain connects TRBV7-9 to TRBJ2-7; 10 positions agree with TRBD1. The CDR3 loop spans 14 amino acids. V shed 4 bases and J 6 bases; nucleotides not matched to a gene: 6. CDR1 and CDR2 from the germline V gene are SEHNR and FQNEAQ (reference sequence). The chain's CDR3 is CASSSPGQGLEQYF. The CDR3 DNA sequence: TGTGCCAGCAGCTCACCGGGACAGGGGCTCGAGCAGTACTTC.

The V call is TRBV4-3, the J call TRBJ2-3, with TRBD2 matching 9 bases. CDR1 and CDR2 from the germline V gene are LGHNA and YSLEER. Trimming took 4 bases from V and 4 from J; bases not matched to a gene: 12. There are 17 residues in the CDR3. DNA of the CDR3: TGCGCCAGCAGCCCCGGGAATGCGGGGGGGCCCCCAGATACGCAGTATTTT. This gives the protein CASSPGNAGGPPDTQYF.

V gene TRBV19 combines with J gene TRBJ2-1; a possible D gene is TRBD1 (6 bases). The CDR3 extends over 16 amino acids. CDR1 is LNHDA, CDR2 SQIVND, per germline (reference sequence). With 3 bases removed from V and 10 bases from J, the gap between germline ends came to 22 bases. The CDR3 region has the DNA TGTGCCAGTAGTATGTTTTCAGGGGCTGGTTTGGGGGAGCAGTTCTTC. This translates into CASSMFSGAGLGEQFF.

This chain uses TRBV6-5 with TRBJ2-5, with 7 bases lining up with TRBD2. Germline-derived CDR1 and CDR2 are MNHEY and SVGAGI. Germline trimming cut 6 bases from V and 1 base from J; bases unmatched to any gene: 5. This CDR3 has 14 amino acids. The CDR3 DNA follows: TGTGCCAGCAGCCGGGGGGTACTCCAAGAGACCCAGTACTTC. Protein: CASSRGVLQETQYF.

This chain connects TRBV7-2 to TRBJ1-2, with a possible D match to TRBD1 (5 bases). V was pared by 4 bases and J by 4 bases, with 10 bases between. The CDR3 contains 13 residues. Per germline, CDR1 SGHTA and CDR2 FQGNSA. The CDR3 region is CASSSTGSYGYTF. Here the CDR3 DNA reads TGTGCCAGCAGCTCAACAGGCTCCTATGGCTACACCTTC.

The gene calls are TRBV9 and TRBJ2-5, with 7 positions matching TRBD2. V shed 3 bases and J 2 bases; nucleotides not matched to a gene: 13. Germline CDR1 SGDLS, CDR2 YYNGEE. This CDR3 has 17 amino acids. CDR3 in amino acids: CASSEGGASVLQETQYF. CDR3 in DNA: TGTGCCAGCAGCGAGGGAGGGGCTAGCGTGTTACAAGAGACCCAGTACTTC.

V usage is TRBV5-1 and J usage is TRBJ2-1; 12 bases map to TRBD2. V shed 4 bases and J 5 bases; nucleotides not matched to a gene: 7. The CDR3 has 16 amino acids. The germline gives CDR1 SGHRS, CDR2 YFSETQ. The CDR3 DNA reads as TGCGCCAGCAGCCCGCCCCTAGCGGGAGGGCACAATGAGCAGTTCTTC. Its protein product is CASSPPLAGGHNEQFF.

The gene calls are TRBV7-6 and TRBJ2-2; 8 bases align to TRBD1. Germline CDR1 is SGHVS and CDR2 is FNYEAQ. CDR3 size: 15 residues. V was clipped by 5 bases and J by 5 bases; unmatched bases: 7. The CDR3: CASSPGQGGTGELFF. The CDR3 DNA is TGTGCCAGCAGCCCTGGACAGGGCGGGACCGGGGAGCTGTTTTTT.

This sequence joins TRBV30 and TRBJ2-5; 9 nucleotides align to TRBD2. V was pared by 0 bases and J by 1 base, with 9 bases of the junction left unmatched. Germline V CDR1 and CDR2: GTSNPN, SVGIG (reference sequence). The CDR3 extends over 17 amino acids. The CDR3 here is CAWSVPSPAGGQETQYF. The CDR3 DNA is TGTGCCTGGAGTGTTCCCTCGCCAGCGGGGGGCCAAGAGACCCAGTACTTC. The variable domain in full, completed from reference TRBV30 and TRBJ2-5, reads SQTIHQWPATLVQPVGSPLSLECTVEGTSNPNLYWYRQAAGRGLQLLFYSVGIGQISSEVPQNLSASRPQDRQFILSSKKLLLSDSGFYLCAWSVPSPAGGQETQYFGPGTRLLVL.

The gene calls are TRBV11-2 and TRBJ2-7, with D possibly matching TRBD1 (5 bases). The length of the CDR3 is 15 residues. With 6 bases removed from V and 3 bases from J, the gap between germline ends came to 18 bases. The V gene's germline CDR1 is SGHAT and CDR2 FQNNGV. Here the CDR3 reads CASRFPGNKYYEQYF. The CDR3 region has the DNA TGTGCCAGCAGATTCCCAGGGAATAAGTACTACGAGCAGTACTTC.